This TCR beta chain stems from a study of shared clonotypes between healthy human individuals. Study-level background: The donors, two women and three men, were aged 18 to 49.

This clone occurred a few times. Its antigen remains unknown. General observations from the study: Across subsets, estimated richness was generally greater for naive than for memory populations. Unshared clonotypes carried lower generation probabilities than those common to all four donors.

Once extracted for a subset, genomic DNA was divided evenly among several immunoSEQ plates. Assay: immunoSEQ multiplex PCR; the TCRdb copy retains only in-frame clones and omits some. Of about 1 million clones listed, around 78% are singletons. Germline V lookup: CDR1 LNHDA, CDR2 SQIVND (reference sequence). The CDR3 contains 18 residues. J gave up 0 bases and V 2 bases, and 5 bases lay outside the gene matches. The sequence came from a man between 18 and 29 years old in good health. Some clones in this sample may be carry-over from other donors' samples. The chain recombines TRBV19 with TRBJ2-6; the match to TRBD1 covers 9 bases. Sequenced material: memory CD4+ T cells from PBMCs. Subset denoted: CD45RA-negative fraction. The CDR3 coding sequence is TGTGCCAGTAGTATATCGACAGGGGGGAGCTCTGGGGCCAACGTCCTGACTTTC. Translating gives CASSISTGGSSGANVLTF. The variable domain in full, with the rest retrieved from reference TRBV19 and TRBJ2-6, is DGGITQSPKYLFRKEGQNVTLSCEQNLNHDAMYWYRQDPGQGLRLIYYSQIVNDFQKGDIAEGYSVSREKKESFPLTVTSAQKNPTAFYLCASSISTGGSSGANVLTFGAGSRLTVL.